Listed here are 19 T cell receptor beta chains from one sample, sequenced in a study of shared clonotypes between healthy human individuals. Produced via immunoSEQ multiplex PCR; TCRdb's table is partial and in-frame only. The profile shows millions of clones, roughly 94% of them singletons. The sample taken for sequencing was naive CD4+ T cells sorted from blood. The subset denotes: CD45RA+ positively selected. The receptor source for this set is a man aged 18 to 30 in good health.

The chain links TRBV19 to TRBJ2-3, with no clear D. The CDR3 length is 13 residues. Between the trimmed V and J ends, which lost 5 bases and 0 bases, there was a span of 6 bases. Germline V gene data show CDR1 as LNHDA and CDR2 as SQIVND (reference sequence). Written as DNA, the CDR3 is TGTGCCAGTAGTTCGTTTAGCACAGATACGCAGTATTTT. It encodes CASSSFSTDTQYF.

The CDR3, as DNA: TGTGCCAGCAGTGAAGTCCGGACAGGACCAGTTAGCAATCAGCCCCAGCATTTT. Its translation: CASSEVRTGPVSNQPQHF. The chain couples TRBV6-1 to TRBJ1-5; 7 nucleotides line up with TRBD1. Germline V gene lookup returns CDR1 MNHNS and CDR2 SASEGT. V lost 1 base and J lost 0; bases outside the gene matches: 9. CDR3 length: 18 amino acids.

This chain connects TRBV18 to TRBJ2-5; the D is unclear. Trimming left V 1 base short and J 4 bases short, with 13 bases between. CDR1 is KGHSH and CDR2 is LQKENI in the germline V gene. The CDR3 has 15 amino acids. The CDR3 nucleotides are TGTGCCAGCTCACCACAGCGCCCAACCCCAGAGACCCAGTACTTC. Encoded protein: CASSPQRPTPETQYF.

The V call is TRBV18, the J call TRBJ2-2; D not resolved. V was shortened by 1 base and J by 1 base, with 7 bases between the two germline ends. Germline assignment: CDR1 KGHSH and CDR2 LQKENI. The CDR3 spans 15 residues. CDR3 bases: TGTGCCAGCTCACCACGGCCGAGGAACACCGGGGAGCTGTTTTTT. It encodes CASSPRPRNTGELFF.

The chain uses TRBV5-1 and TRBJ2-7; TRBD1 matches at 8 bases. The J segment lost 5 bases and the V segment lost 4 bases, leaving 11 bases of the junction unmatched. Germline V gene data show CDR1 as SGHRS and CDR2 as YFSETQ. The CDR3 has 15 amino acids. Here the CDR3 reads CASSLYATGANEQYF. The CDR3 nucleotides read TGCGCCAGCAGCCTTTATGCGACAGGGGCCAACGAGCAGTACTTC.

The chain uses TRBV6-5 and TRBJ2-1; 9 bases fit TRBD2. Germline assignment: CDR1 MNHEY and CDR2 SVGAGI. V was clipped by 2 bases and J by 9 bases; unmatched bases: 5. The CDR3 contains 14 residues. CDR3 amino acids: CASSYRGRAAEQFF. CDR3 DNA sequence: TGTGCCAGCAGTTACCGCGGGAGGGCGGCTGAGCAGTTCTTC.

The V and J genes are TRBV15 and TRBJ1-2; D uncertain. Germline V gene sequence: CDR1 LNHNV, CDR2 YYDKDF (reference sequence). CDR3 length: 17 residues. V shed 0 bases and J shed 0 bases, with 14 bases lying between them. CDR3 protein: CATSRERQPRPNYGYTF. CDR3 in DNA: TGTGCCACCAGCAGAGAACGGCAGCCTCGTCCTAACTATGGCTACACCTTC.

This clone was detected only once. The chain is built from TRBV11-2 and TRBJ1-5; no clear D. This CDR3 region has 13 residues. Germline V gene sequence: CDR1 SGHAT, CDR2 FQNNGV. The V and J ends lost 2 bases and 3 bases respectively, with 5 bases between them. CDR3: CASSLQTNQPQHF. In DNA form, the CDR3 reads TGTGCCAGCAGCTTACAAACCAATCAGCCCCAGCATTTT.

The chain employs TRBV7-9 and TRBJ2-7; D tentatively reads TRBD1 or TRBD2 (5 bases each). The germline V and J ends were trimmed by 1 base and 0 bases, with 10 bases remaining between them. The CDR3 runs 15 residues. The V gene's germline CDR1 is SEHNR and CDR2 FQNEAQ (reference sequence). The CDR3 region has the DNA TGTGCCAGCAGCTTAGACGGGGCCACCTCCTACGAGCAGTACTTC. Its protein is CASSLDGATSYEQYF.

V and J are TRBV18 and TRBJ2-2; 12 nucleotides line up with TRBD2. J gave up 0 bases and V 1 base, and 6 bases lay outside the gene matches. The CDR3 contains 19 residues. The germline V gene has CDR1 KGHSH and CDR2 LQKENI. The CDR3 protein is CASSPLLRLAGANTGELFF. In DNA form, the CDR3 reads TGTGCCAGCTCACCACTGTTGAGACTAGCGGGAGCGAACACCGGGGAGCTGTTTTTT.

The chain has TRBV7-8 and TRBJ1-5; TRBD1 agrees at 10 bases. The CDR3 runs 15 residues. V lost 3 bases, J lost 2 bases, and 1 base stayed unmatched. Germline CDR1 and CDR2: SGHVS and FQNEAQ. CDR3 residues: CASSFGTGGNQPQHF. CDR3 nucleotide sequence: TGTGCCAGCAGCTTTGGGACAGGGGGCAATCAGCCCCAGCATTTT.

On this clone itself: The same CDR3 is also encoded by other DNA sequences in this sample. The chain is built from TRBV6-5 and TRBJ2-7; 7 bases map to TRBD1. CDR3 size: 14 residues. V was clipped by 0 bases and J by 1 base; unmatched bases: 0. Germline V gene lookup returns CDR1 MNHEY and CDR2 SVGAGI. CDR3 bases: TGTGCCAGCAGTTACTCGGACAGGTCCTACGAGCAGTACTTC. Translated: CASSYSDRSYEQYF.

The chain employs TRBV5-1 and TRBJ2-5; D might be TRBD2 (5 bases). The germline V gene encodes CDR1 SGHRS and CDR2 YFSETQ. There are 15 residues in the CDR3. V shed 0 bases and J shed 4 bases, with 13 bases lying between them. CDR3 region: CASSLASAGGETQYF. The CDR3 DNA sequence: TGCGCCAGCAGCTTGGCCTCCGCAGGAGGAGAGACCCAGTACTTC.

Remarks on this clone: Additional DNA sequences in this sample encode the identical CDR3. The rearrangement uses TRBV6-5 and TRBJ1-4; the D gene is possibly TRBD1 (5 bases). There are 13 residues in the CDR3. V dropped 0 bases and J dropped 8 bases, with 7 bases sitting between them. Germline lookup yields CDR1 MNHEY and CDR2 SVGAGI. CDR3 residues: CASSYSWGEKLFF. The CDR3 bases are TGTGCCAGCAGTTACTCGTGGGGCGAAAAACTGTTTTTT.

The table lists this clone with a few counts. V gene TRBV29-1 combines with J gene TRBJ2-3; tentatively, D is TRBD1 (5 bases). Germline assignment: CDR1 SQVTM and CDR2 ANQGSEA. The V end was cut by 2 bases, the J end by 5 bases, with 11 bases between. The CDR3 has 13 residues. For the CDR3, the DNA is TGCAGCGTTGAACTCCAGGGTAGAGATACGCAGTATTTT. Its translation: CSVELQGRDTQYF.

Remarks on this clone: The junction departs from germline at one end; a sequencing error may be responsible. The V gene is TRBV5-1, the J gene TRBJ2-1, with TRBD2 matching over 8 bases. CDR3 size: 13 residues. The germline V gene encodes CDR1 SGHRS and CDR2 YFSETQ. The CDR3 nucleotides read TGCGCCAGCAGCTTGGCTAGCGGGCCGGGCACAGTCTTC. It is translated as CASSLASGPGTVF.

The chain recombines TRBV4-3 with TRBJ2-1; 11 nucleotides agree with TRBD2. This CDR3 is built from 16 residues. Germline V CDR1 and CDR2: LGHNA, YSLEER. The ends lost 0 bases at V and 9 bases at J; junction bases unmatched: 7. CDR3 loop: CASSQDVASGRTEQFF. The CDR3 region has the DNA TGCGCCAGCAGCCAAGATGTGGCTAGCGGGAGGACTGAGCAGTTCTTC.

This clone was picked up one time. The V gene is TRBV14, the J gene TRBJ2-7, with 10 bases that match TRBD1. Trimming cost V 4 bases and J 0 bases; bases outside gene matches: 12. Germline-derived CDR1 and CDR2 are SGHDN and FVKESK. CDR3 size: 18 residues. DNA for the CDR3: TGTGCCAGCAGCCTCGACAGGGGGCAAATTGGACGCTCCTACGAGCAGTACTTC. Protein: CASSLDRGQIGRSYEQYF.

This chain connects TRBV28 to TRBJ2-3; either TRBD1 or TRBD2 may fit D (5 bases each). Germline CDR1 MDHEN, CDR2 SYDVKM. CDR3 length equals 17 residues. V gave up 4 bases and J gave up 2 bases, with 19 bases separating them. The CDR3 here is CASSSMPFWGNTDTQYF. CDR3 in DNA: TGTGCCAGCAGTTCTATGCCCTTCTGGGGGAACACAGATACGCAGTATTTT. Full variable domain (outside the CDR3, taken from reference TRBV28 and TRBJ2-3): DVKVTQSSRYLVKRTGEKVFLECVQDMDHENMFWYRQDPGLGLRLIYFSYDVKMKEKGDIPEGYSVSREKKERFSLILESASTNQTSMYLCASSSMPFWGNTDTQYFGPGTRLTVL.